This T cell receptor beta chain was obtained from a study of T cells after yellow fever vaccination. Study-level findings and limits: Researchers report a weaker secondary response that nonetheless peaked faster, day 5 versus 15.

Conversion of TCR transcripts into cDNA relied on 5'RACE template switching, which added a universal primer site and UMIs. TCRdb re-derived calls from the 5' RACE reads in MiXCR, one entry per CDR3 protein. The repertoire holds roughly 150,000 distinct CDR3 sequences, about 7% seen once, with roughly 2.5% in the top ten. This clonotype was seen many times. Its antigen is undetermined. The CDR3 is 11 residues long. V lost 10 bases and J lost 9; bases outside the gene matches: 5. The TCR originated in a man between 18 and 29 years old who received the YFV17D yellow fever vaccine. This chain links TRBV12-3 or TRBV12-4 with TRBJ2-3, with 9 bases matching TRBD1. This specimen consisted of CD4+ T cells sorted from PBMCs, obtained around 5 days after the first yellow fever vaccination. CDR3 in amino acids: CATDRGRTQYF. In DNA, the CDR3 is TGTGCCACGGACAGGGGACGGACGCAGTATTTT.